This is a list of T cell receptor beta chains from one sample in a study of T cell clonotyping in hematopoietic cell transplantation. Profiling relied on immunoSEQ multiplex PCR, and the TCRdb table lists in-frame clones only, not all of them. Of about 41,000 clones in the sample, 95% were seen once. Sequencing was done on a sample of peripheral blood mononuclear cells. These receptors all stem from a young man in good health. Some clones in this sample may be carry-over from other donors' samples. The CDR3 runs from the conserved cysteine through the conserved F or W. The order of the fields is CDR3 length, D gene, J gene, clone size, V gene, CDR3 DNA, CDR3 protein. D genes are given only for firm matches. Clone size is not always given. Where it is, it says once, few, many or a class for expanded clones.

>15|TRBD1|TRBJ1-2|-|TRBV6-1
TGTGCCAGCAGTGAACAGGGGGCTGGTAACTATGGCTACACCTTC
CASSEQGAGNYGYTF
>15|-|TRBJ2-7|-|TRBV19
TGTGCCAGTAGCCCCCCCTGGGGACAATTTAGCGAGCAGTACTTC
CASSPPWGQFSEQYF
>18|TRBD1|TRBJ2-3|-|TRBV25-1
TGTGCCAGCAGGCAAGGGACAGCCGAATTAGCTAGCACAGATACGCAGTATTTT
CASRQGTAELASTDTQYF
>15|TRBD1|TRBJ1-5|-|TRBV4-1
TGCGCCAGCAGCCAGACAGGGGGCGTCAATCAGCCCCAGCATTTT
CASSQTGGVNQPQHF
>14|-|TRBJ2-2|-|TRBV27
TGTGCCAGCAGTTTATCTGGGGCGCCCGGGGAGCTGTTTTTT
CASSLSGAPGELFF
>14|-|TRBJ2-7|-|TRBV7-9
TGTGCCAGCAGCTTAGAAGGAGGGACCTACGAGCAGTACTTC
CASSLEGGTYEQYF
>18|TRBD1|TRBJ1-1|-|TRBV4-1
TGCGCCAGCAGCCAAGGCCCAACAGGGGTCATGACCGGCACTGAAGCTTTCTTT
CASSQGPTGVMTGTEAFF
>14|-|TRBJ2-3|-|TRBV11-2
TGTGCCAGCAGCCTCGGGACCGGGATGGATACGCAGTATTTT
CASSLGTGMDTQYF
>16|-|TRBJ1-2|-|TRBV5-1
TGCGCCAGCAGCTTGTCCGGGACGGAGGGTCCCTATGGCTACACCTTC
CASSLSGTEGPYGYTF
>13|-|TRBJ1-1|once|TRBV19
TGTGCCAGTAGTATAGAAGGGGTCCGGGAAGCTTTCTTT
CASSIEGVREAFF
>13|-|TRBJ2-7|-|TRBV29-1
TGCAGCGTTGCCCCCGCAGACTCCTACGAGCAGTACTTC
CSVAPADSYEQYF
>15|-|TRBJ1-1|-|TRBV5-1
TGCGCCAGCAGCTTGGCCTCGGGGCTGAACACTGAAGCTTTCTTT
CASSLASGLNTEAFF
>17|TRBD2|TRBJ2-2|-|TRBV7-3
TGTGCCAGCAGCTTAGCGGGGGGGCTAACGAACACCGGGGAGCTGTTTTTT
CASSLAGGLTNTGELFF
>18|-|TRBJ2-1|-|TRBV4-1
TGCGCCAGCAGCCAAGATGGAGCAGGGGCCAGCTCCTACAATGAGCAGTTCTTC
CASSQDGAGASSYNEQFF
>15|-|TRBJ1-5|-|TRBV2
TGTGCCAGCAGCGCCAGTGGGCCAGGGAATCAGCCCCAGCATTTT
CASSASGPGNQPQHF
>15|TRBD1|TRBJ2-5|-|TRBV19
TGTGCCAGTAGTCCCCGGGACAGGGGATCGGAGACCCAGTACTTC
CASSPRDRGSETQYF
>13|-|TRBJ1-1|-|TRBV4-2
TGTGCCAGCAGCCCCGCGGTCGACACTGAAGCTTTCTTT
CASSPAVDTEAFF
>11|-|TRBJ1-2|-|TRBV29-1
TGCAGCGTTGTCGGGCAATATGGCTACACCTTC
CSVVGQYGYTF
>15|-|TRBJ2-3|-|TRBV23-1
TGCGCCAGCAGTCAATCGGGTCCGCGGGCAGATACGCAGTATTTT
CASSQSGPRADTQYF
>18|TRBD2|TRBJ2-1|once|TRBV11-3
TGTGCCAGCAGCCACCGTCGACTAGCGGGCTATTATTACAATGAGCAGTTCTTC
CASSHRRLAGYYYNEQFF
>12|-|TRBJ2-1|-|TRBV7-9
TGTGCCAGCAGCTTAGTCTCCGATGAGCAGTTCTTC
CASSLVSDEQFF
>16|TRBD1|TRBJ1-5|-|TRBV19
TGTGCCAGTAGTACCCACACAGGGGGCGGCAATCAGCCCCAGCATTTT
CASSTHTGGGNQPQHF
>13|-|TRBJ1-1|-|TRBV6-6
TGTGCCAGCAGTTACAGATCGGGGGATGAAGCTTTCTTT
CASSYRSGDEAFF
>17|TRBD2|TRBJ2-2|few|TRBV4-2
TGTGCCAGCAGCCATGAAACTAGCGGAGCTTACACCGGGGAGCTGTTTTTT
CASSHETSGAYTGELFF
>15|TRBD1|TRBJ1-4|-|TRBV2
TGTGCCAGCAGTGACCCCGGGACAGGGAATGAAAAACTGTTTTTT
CASSDPGTGNEKLFF
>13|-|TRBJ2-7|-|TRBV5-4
TGTGCCAGCAGCTTTACAAATTCCTACGAGCAGTACTTC
CASSFTNSYEQYF
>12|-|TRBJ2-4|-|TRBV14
TGTGCCAGCAGCCGGACTGGAAACATTCAGTACTTC
CASSRTGNIQYF
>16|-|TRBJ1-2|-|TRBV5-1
TGCGCCAGCAGCTTGGATTATCGGCCGGCCGGATATGGCTACACCTTC
CASSLDYRPAGYGYTF
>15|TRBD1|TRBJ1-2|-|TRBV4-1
TGCGCCAGCAGCCAAGAAGGGTACAGGGGCTATGGCTACACCTTC
CASSQEGYRGYGYTF
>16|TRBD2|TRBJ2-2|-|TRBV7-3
TGTGCCAGCAGCTTAGACCCAGCGGGAGTTACTGGGGAGCTGTTTTTT
CASSLDPAGVTGELFF
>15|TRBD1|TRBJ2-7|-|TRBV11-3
TGTGCCAGCAGCTTCGGGACAGGGGTTGGCTACGAGCAGTACTTC
CASSFGTGVGYEQYF
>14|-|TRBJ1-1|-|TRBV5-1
TGCGCCAGCACGCAGGGGACCATGAACACTGAAGCTTTCTTT
CASTQGTMNTEAFF
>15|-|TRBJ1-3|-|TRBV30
TGTGCCTGGATACTTACTGGGCTCCCTGGAAACACCATATATTTT
CAWILTGLPGNTIYF
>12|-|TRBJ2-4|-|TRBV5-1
TGCGCCAGCAGCTTCGCTGGGAACATTCAGTACTTC
CASSFAGNIQYF
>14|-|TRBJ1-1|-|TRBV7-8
TGTGCCAGCAGCTTAGTCGTTGGGGGCACTGAAGCTTTCTTT
CASSLVVGGTEAFF
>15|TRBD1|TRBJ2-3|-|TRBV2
TGTGCCAGGACAGAGGGACAGGGGCGGCGAGATACGCAGTATTTT
CARTEGQGRRDTQYF
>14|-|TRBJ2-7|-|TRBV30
TGTGCCTGGAGTGTAGATCCGGTTGGGGGCGAGCAGTACTTC
CAWSVDPVGGEQYF
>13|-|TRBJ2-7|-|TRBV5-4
TGTGCCAGCAGCCGGACCGAAACCTACGAGCAGTACTTC
CASSRTETYEQYF
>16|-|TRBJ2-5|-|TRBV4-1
TGCGCCAGCAGCCAAGTCCCGGGGGGCTTCCATGAGACCCAGTACTTC
CASSQVPGGFHETQYF
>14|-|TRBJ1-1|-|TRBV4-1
TGCGCCAGCAGCCCGCTTGATTGGGGCACTGAAGCTTTCTTT
CASSPLDWGTEAFF
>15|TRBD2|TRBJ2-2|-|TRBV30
TGTGCCTGGGCCAAAGCGGGAGGCGGTACCGGGGAGCTGTTTTTT
CAWAKAGGGTGELFF
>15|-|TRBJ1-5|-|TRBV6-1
TGTGCCAGCAGTACACAAAGGGGGATCGGTCAGCCCCAGCATTTT
CASSTQRGIGQPQHF
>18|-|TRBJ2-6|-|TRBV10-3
TGTGCCATCAGTGGGTTCGGGGCATCGGAATCTGGGGCCAACGTCCTGACTTTC
CAISGFGASESGANVLTF
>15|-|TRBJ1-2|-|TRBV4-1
TGCGCCAGCAGCCTCCCGGTACGGGGATTTGATGGCTACACCTTC
CASSLPVRGFDGYTF
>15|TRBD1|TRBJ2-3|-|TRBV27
TGTGCCAGCAGTTTATACGGACAGGGGGAAGATACGCAGTATTTT
CASSLYGQGEDTQYF
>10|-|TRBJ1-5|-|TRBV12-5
TGTGCTAGTGGTTTTCGGCCCCAGCATTTT
CASGFRPQHF
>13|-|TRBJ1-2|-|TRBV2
TGTGCCCAGCAATGGGGGGCGAACTATGGCTACACCTTC
CAQQWGANYGYTF
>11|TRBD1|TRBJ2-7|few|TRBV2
TGTGCCATCTTACAGGGGGACGAGCAGTACTTC
CAILQGDEQYF
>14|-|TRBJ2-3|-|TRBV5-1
TGCGCCAGCAGCCCTGGGGCATCCACAGATACGCAGTATTTT
CASSPGASTDTQYF
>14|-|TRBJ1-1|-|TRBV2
TGTGCCAGCAGCCAGGTCCCCCTGAGCACTGAAGCTTTCTTT
CASSQVPLSTEAFF
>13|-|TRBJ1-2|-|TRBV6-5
TGTGCCAGCAGTCCCGGGGCTCCGGTATGCTACACCTTC
CASSPGAPVCYTF